These T cell receptor beta chains were read from a single sample in a study of T-cell reconstitution after alpha-beta-depleted transplantation in children. TCRdb redid the calling of the PCR reads with MiXCR, one entry per CDR3 protein. The table lists about 230,000 distinct CDR3 sequences, approximately 9.8% of them singletons. This sample comprised PBMCs from the stem cell graft donor, obtained from the stem cell graft. All receptors derive from a human donor who donated a stem cell graft to a child with SCID. The CDR3 runs from the conserved cysteine through the conserved F or W. D genes are given only for firm matches. Only some rows state a clone size, as once, few, many or a class for expanded clones.

CDR3 length	D gene	V gene	clone size	J gene	CDR3 protein	CDR3 DNA
16	NA	TRBV14	many	TRBJ1-1	CASSQDRGGTNTEAFF	TGTGCCAGCAGCCAAGACCGAGGGGGGACGAACACTGAAGCTTTCTTT
15	NA	TRBV5-1	many	TRBJ2-2	CASNRGPANTGELFF	TGCGCCAGCAACCGGGGACCCGCGAACACCGGGGAGCTGTTTTTT
11	NA	TRBV6-5	many	TRBJ1-1	CASSNPKRAFF	TGTGCCAGCAGTAACCCCAAGCGAGCTTTCTTT
15	TRBD1	TRBV6-5	many	TRBJ2-7	CASSLRPDRVYEQYF	TGTGCCAGCAGCTTACGTCCGGACAGGGTCTACGAGCAGTACTTC
16	NA	TRBV20-1	many	TRBJ1-1	CSAESPPGPWNTEAFF	TGCAGTGCCGAGTCCCCCCCGGGACCCTGGAACACTGAAGCTTTCTTT
18	NA	TRBV4-3	NA	TRBJ2-6	CASSQVISETSGAYILTF	TGCGCCAGCAGCCAAGTGATTAGCGAGACATCTGGGGCCTACATCCTGACTTTC
13	NA	TRBV2	few	TRBJ1-5	CASDEGLPAPQHF	TGTGCCAGCGATGAAGGGCTCCCCGCTCCCCAGCATTTT
12	NA	TRBV5-1	many	TRBJ2-5	CASSLSTETQYF	TGCGCCAGCAGCCTCTCTACCGAGACCCAGTACTTC
13	TRBD1	TRBV6-5	many	TRBJ2-5	CASSRDRAQTQYF	TGTGCCAGCAGCCGAGACAGGGCACAGACCCAGTACTTC
12	NA	TRBV27	many	TRBJ2-3	CASSPTGMGQYF	TGTGCCAGCAGTCCGACTGGGATGGGGCAGTATTTT
15	NA	TRBV4-1	many	TRBJ2-5	CASSRQEDSQETQYF	TGCGCCAGCAGCCGGCAAGAGGACAGCCAAGAGACCCAGTACTTC
14	TRBD1	TRBV18	few	TRBJ2-3	CASSQHRGPDTQYF	TGTGCCAGCTCACAGCACAGGGGACCAGATACGCAGTATTTT
13	TRBD1	TRBV3-1	many	TRBJ1-2	CASSQFAGGGYTF	TGTGCCAGCAGCCAATTCGCAGGGGGCGGCTACACCTTC
11	NA	TRBV2	NA	TRBJ2-3	CASSAIDTQYF	TGTGCCAGCAGTGCGATAGATACGCAGTATTTT
16	NA	TRBV9	many	TRBJ2-3	CASSVGGVMITDTQYF	TGTGCCAGCAGCGTAGGGGGAGTAATGATCACAGATACGCAGTATTTT
14	TRBD1	TRBV4-3	few	TRBJ2-7	CASSQELTGDEQYF	TGCGCCAGCAGCCAAGAACTGACAGGGGACGAGCAGTACTTC
16	TRBD1	TRBV6-5	many	TRBJ1-4	CASSLQTGTGGGKLFF	TGTGCCAGCAGTTTACAGACCGGGACAGGGGGCGGAAAACTGTTTTTT
15	NA	TRBV6-1	many	TRBJ1-2	CASSGLRTDVYGYTF	TGTGCCAGCAGTGGCCTCAGGACGGACGTCTATGGCTACACCTTC
14	NA	TRBV5-1	many	TRBJ1-2	CASSLGAREYGYTF	TGCGCCAGCAGCTTGGGGGCGCGGGAATATGGCTACACCTTC
12	NA	TRBV12-3/TRBV12-4	many	TRBJ2-2	CASSQSGGELFF	TGTGCCAGCAGTCAGAGCGGGGGGGAGCTGTTTTTT
19	TRBD1	TRBV3-1	few	TRBJ2-6	CACSQAPGQESSGANVLTF	TGTGCCTGCAGCCAGGCCCCGGGACAGGAATCCTCTGGGGCCAACGTCCTGACTTTC
11	NA	TRBV3-1	many	TRBJ2-7	CASSQMEEQYF	TGTGCCAGCAGCCAAATGGAAGAGCAGTACTTC
13	NA	TRBV10-2	many	TRBJ1-2	CASRRQSYDGYTF	TGCGCCAGCCGGCGACAGTCCTACGATGGCTACACCTTC
16	NA	TRBV7-2	many	TRBJ1-3	CASSSSPGLRGNTIYF	TGTGCCAGCAGCTCCTCTCCGGGATTAAGGGGAAACACCATATATTTT
17	NA	TRBV15	many	TRBJ1-2	CATSRDRSFGLSHGYTF	TGTGCCACCAGCAGAGATCGGTCTTTCGGACTTTCCCATGGCTACACCTTC
15	NA	TRBV4-1	many	TRBJ2-5	CASSLSSRTAETQYF	TGCGCCAGCAGCCTCTCCTCACGAACAGCCGAGACCCAGTACTTC
14	NA	TRBV11-2	many	TRBJ1-4	CASSPRVTNEKLFF	TGTGCCAGCAGCCCCAGAGTTACTAATGAAAAACTGTTTTTT
12	NA	TRBV25-1	many	TRBJ1-2	CASSDGRYGYTF	TGTGCCAGCAGCGACGGGAGGTATGGCTACACCTTC
13	NA	TRBV18	NA	TRBJ2-3	CASSKDSMDTQYF	TGTGCCAGCTCAAAGGACAGTATGGATACGCAGTATTTT
17	NA	TRBV5-4	NA	TRBJ2-2	CASSDVIGFSNTGELFF	TGTGCCAGCAGCGACGTTATAGGATTTTCGAACACCGGGGAGCTGTTTTTT
13	NA	TRBV2	many	TRBJ1-1	CASKMDGHTEAFF	TGTGCCAGCAAGATGGACGGACACACTGAAGCTTTCTTT
15	TRBD1	TRBV28	many	TRBJ1-5	CASSFGTGDGQPQHF	TGTGCCAGCAGCTTTGGGACAGGGGACGGACAGCCCCAGCATTTT
13	NA	TRBV20-1	many	TRBJ1-2	CSARVAANYGYTF	TGCAGTGCTAGAGTCGCGGCTAACTATGGCTACACCTTC
11	NA	TRBV4-2	many	TRBJ2-2	CASSADGELFF	TGTGCCAGCAGCGCCGACGGGGAGCTGTTTTTT
15	NA	TRBV7-2	many	TRBJ1-2	CASSLLGALDYGYTF	TGTGCCAGCAGCTTACTGGGGGCTTTGGACTATGGCTACACCTTC
17	NA	TRBV7-9	many	TRBJ1-2	CASSPGVSRSNFHGYTF	TGTGCCAGCAGCCCTGGGGTCAGCCGATCCAACTTCCATGGCTACACCTTC
11	NA	TRBV2	many	TRBJ1-1	CASRTNTEAFF	TGTGCCAGCAGGACAAACACTGAAGCTTTCTTT
15	NA	TRBV5-1	many	TRBJ2-2	CASSLEPPNTGELFF	TGCGCCAGCAGCTTGGAGCCCCCGAACACCGGGGAGCTGTTTTTT
15	NA	TRBV5-1	many	TRBJ1-6	CASSSAQGTNSPLHF	TGCGCCAGCAGCTCGGCCCAGGGGACCAATTCACCCCTCCACTTT